This T cell receptor (beta chain) was recovered during a study of graft-versus-host responses after intestinal transplantation. Study-level background: Recipients uniformly received anti-thymocyte globulin induction, followed by tacrolimus and steroids for three to four years. Study findings and constraints: Allografts from individuals with graft-donor T cell macrochimerism displayed high graft-versus-host to host-versus-graft clonal ratios. The marrow of recipients harbored GvH clones, and ileum or blood showed some of them first. Peak circulating GvH clone levels tracked with early post-transplant HvG declines.

The CDR3 totals 15 residues. Germline values: CDR1 SGHRS, CDR2 YFSETQ. With 4 bases removed from V and 1 base from J, the gap between germline ends came to 15 bases. Sequenced by immunoSEQ multiplex PCR; TCRdb stores in-frame clones only, minus some. The sample lists approximately 17,000 clones, approximately 83% occurring once. Graft samples were processed, releasing intraepithelial and lamina propria lymphocytes. Details on this clone: What it binds is not known.

This TCR was recovered from a human patient who received an intestinal transplant, so some T cells may come from the graft donor. The sample was ileum tissue, taken 584 days after intestinal transplantation. The chain combines TRBV5-1 with TRBJ2-7; D may be TRBD2 (6 bases). In DNA, the CDR3 is TGCGCCAGCAGCGCAACTAGCTACACGTCCTACGAGCAGTACTTC. As protein: CASSATSYTSYEQYF.